Shown below are 11 T cell receptor beta chains from a single sample sequenced in a study of cytomegalovirus exposure and HLA in healthy donors. The primer mix had 60 Vbeta and 13 Jbeta primers. This table comes from immunoSEQ multiplex PCR, and its TCRdb copy is limited to in-frame clones, with some not included. In the table there are approximately 290,000 clones, roughly 80% of which are singletons. Sequenced sample: PBMCs. The receptors were sampled from a girl aged 2-10 years in good health and CMV-seronegative.

The rearrangement joins TRBV7-6 to TRBJ2-3, with D tentatively TRBD2 (5 bases). V gave up 4 bases and J gave up 0 bases, with 20 bases separating them. This CDR3 spans 18 amino acids. CDR1 and CDR2 from the germline V gene are SGHVS and FNYEAQ. This CDR3 reads CASSSREHSASSTDTQYF. Written as DNA, the CDR3 is TGTGCCAGCAGCTCGAGGGAACATAGCGCCTCTAGCACAGATACGCAGTATTTT.

J is TRBJ2-7 and V is TRBV6-1; 9 nucleotides align to TRBD1. CDR1 is MNHNS and CDR2 is SASEGT in the germline V gene. This CDR3 spans 14 amino acids. The junction had 5 bases not matched to a gene; V was cut back by 5 bases and J by 3 bases. This CDR3 is CASSSWTGDYEQYF. CDR3 sequence (DNA): TGTGCCAGCAGTTCCTGGACAGGGGACTACGAGCAGTACTTC.

This clone was seen a handful of times. The chain is built from TRBV27 and TRBJ2-7; perhaps TRBD2 as D (5 bases). V was pared by 4 bases and J by 5 bases, with 12 bases between. This CDR3 has 13 amino acids. Germline CDR1 MNHEY, CDR2 SMNVEV (reference sequence). The CDR3 sequence is CASSSGSRHEQYF. CDR3 sequence (DNA): TGTGCCAGCAGTTCGGGGTCTCGCCACGAGCAGTACTTC.

The V and J genes are TRBV2 and TRBJ1-3, with D tentatively TRBD1 (5 bases). Trimming left V 11 bases short and J 0 bases short, with 11 bases between. This CDR3 is built from 13 residues. From germline, CDR1 is SNHLY and CDR2 FYNNEI. In DNA form, the CDR3 reads TGTGCCGGGGGACTCAACTCTGGAAACACCATATATTTT. Residues: CAGGLNSGNTIYF.

The V gene is TRBV5-1, the J gene TRBJ2-1, with 7 bases aligning to TRBD2. The CDR3 is made up of 17 amino acids. CDR1 and CDR2 (germline): SGHRS, YFSETQ. With 1 base clipped from V and 7 bases from J, the junction kept 14 bases outside the gene matches. The CDR3 is CASSLKPGLNLVNEQFF. For the CDR3, the DNA is TGCGCCAGCAGCTTGAAACCGGGACTAAACTTGGTAAATGAGCAGTTCTTC.

This clone was found a few times. V gene TRBV27 combines with J gene TRBJ2-6; TRBD1 is a possible D gene (6 bases). Looked up from germline, CDR1 is MNHEY and CDR2 is SMNVEV (reference sequence). Deletions cut 6 bases from V and 0 bases from J, with 21 bases between. The CDR3 loop spans 19 amino acids. This CDR3 is CASSTRPGQRFSGANVLTF. DNA for the CDR3: TGTGCCAGCAGCACCCGCCCGGGACAACGATTCTCTGGGGCCAACGTCCTGACTTTC.

The genes are TRBV5-1 and TRBJ2-7, with unresolved D. V gave up 4 bases and J gave up 0 bases, with 17 bases separating them. CDR3 length: 16 amino acids. The V gene's germline CDR1 is SGHRS and CDR2 YFSETQ. CDR3 residues: CASSRVSPIHSYEQYF. The CDR3 nucleotides read TGCGCCAGCAGCCGGGTCTCCCCGATTCACTCCTACGAGCAGTACTTC.

The chain carries TRBV5-4 and TRBJ2-7; TRBD2 matches 10 bases. The CDR3 totals 15 residues. CDR1 and CDR2 from the germline V gene are SGHNT and YYREEE (reference sequence). The V and J ends lost 4 bases and 4 bases, in that order; junction bases with no gene match: 8. The CDR3, as DNA: TGTGCCAGCAGCCGGGGGACTAGCGAGTCTTACGAGCAGTACTTC. Translated: CASSRGTSESYEQYF.

The chain uses TRBV6-1 and TRBJ1-4; 8 bases align to TRBD1. V dropped 2 bases and J dropped 4; count of bases not matched to a gene: 12. Germline loops: CDR1 MNHNS, CDR2 SASEGT. The CDR3 extends over 18 amino acids. In DNA, the CDR3 is TGTGCCAGCAGTGAATTATTGGACAGGGCGAGTGGTAATGAAAAACTGTTTTTT. Translated, it gives CASSELLDRASGNEKLFF.

The rearrangement joins TRBV28 to TRBJ2-1; TRBD2 aligns across 8 bases. Germline V gene data show CDR1 as MDHEN and CDR2 as SYDVKM. V shed 3 bases, J shed 0 bases, and the junction held 7 bases outside the gene matches. The CDR3 loop spans 17 amino acids. CDR3 residues: CASSFTRTSGSYNEQFF. CDR3 DNA: TGTGCCAGCAGTTTCACCAGAACTAGCGGCTCCTACAATGAGCAGTTCTTC.

This rearrangement joins TRBV6-6 to TRBJ1-1; D call uncertain. The CDR3 runs to 13 residues. Germline V CDR1 and CDR2: MNHNY, SVGAGI (reference sequence). V was cut by 0 bases and J by 8 bases, with 10 bases left in between. CDR3 bases: TGTGCCAGCAGTTACTCCTTGCGGGGAGAAGCTTTCTTT. Its protein product is CASSYSLRGEAFF.